This T cell receptor beta chain was identified during a study of identical twins. MiXCR was run by TCRdb on the 5' RACE reads, yielding one entry per CDR3 protein. The data contain 200,000 to 250,000 distinct CDR3 sequences, roughly 7% of them singletons. This CDR3 comprises 15 residues. Germline CDR1 SNHLY, CDR2 FYNNEI. The V and J ends lost 7 bases and 0 bases respectively, with 12 bases between them. This clonotype has a count of ten or more. The same data also went into a second study, on yellow fever vaccine responses in identical twins.

This TCR was sampled from a woman between 18 and 29 years old in good health. Sequenced input: memory (CD45RO+) T cells sorted from blood. The V and J genes are TRBV2 and TRBJ1-4; no firm D call. As DNA, the CDR3 is TGTGCCAGCACACACTACCCATCAACTAATGAAAAACTGTTTTTT. This gives the protein CASTHYPSTNEKLFF.